Each of the 30 T cell receptor beta chains below was sequenced from the same sample in a study of shared T cell receptors in the human thymus. TCRdb keeps only in-frame clones here, not all; method: immunoSEQ multiplex PCR. The table shows some 640,000 clones, with around 87% occurring only once. Separately, the same data were catalogued under a study of human thymus T cells.

The sequenced material came from thymocytes. All receptors derive from a boy in the first two years of life with a congenital heart defect.

The chain uses TRBV11-2 and TRBJ1-1, with 11 bases aligning to TRBD1. V dropped 8 bases and J dropped 4; count of bases not matched to a gene: 9. The CDR3 extends over 15 amino acids. The germline CDR1 and CDR2 sequences are SGHAT and FQNNGV. The CDR3 nucleotides read TGTGCCAGCCACCCAGGACAGGGGGCCGGCACTGAAGCTTTCTTT. Protein product: CASHPGQGAGTEAFF. Together with reference TRBV11-2 and TRBJ1-1, the CDR3 gives the full variable domain: EAGVAQSPRYKIIEKRQSVAFWCNPISGHATLYWYQQILGQGPKLLIQFQNNGVVDDSQLPKDRFSAERLKGVDSTLKIQPAKLEDSAVYLCASHPGQGAGTEAFFGQGTRLTVV.

V usage is TRBV7-6 and J usage is TRBJ2-7; 7 nucleotides line up with TRBD1. There are 13 residues in the CDR3. The germline V gene has CDR1 SGHVS and CDR2 FNYEAQ. After removal of 8 bases from V and 5 bases from J, the junction contained 9 bases not matched to a gene. The CDR3 DNA reads as TGTGCCAGCGCCTCGGGGACAGTAGACGAGCAGTACTTC. Translation: CASASGTVDEQYF.

The chain has TRBV7-2 and TRBJ1-6, with D possibly being TRBD1 (5 bases). The CDR3 sequence is 16 residues long. Germline V gene lookup returns CDR1 SGHTA and CDR2 FQGNSA. V dropped 5 bases and J dropped 0 bases, with 11 bases sitting between them. The CDR3 nucleotides read TGTGCCAGCAGCCCAGACAGTAACTCCTATAATTCACCCCTCCACTTT. Translating gives CASSPDSNSYNSPLHF.

The rearrangement links TRBV4-3 to TRBJ2-7; no clear D gene. V gave up 0 bases and J gave up 4 bases, with 19 bases separating them. CDR1 is LGHNA, CDR2 YSLEER, per germline. The CDR3 spans 17 residues. This CDR3 is CASSQDPSTDLTYEQYF. CDR3 coding DNA: TGCGCCAGCAGCCAAGATCCCTCGACGGATTTGACTTACGAGCAGTACTTC.

This clone was detected once. DNA of the CDR3: TGTGCCAGCAGTGAATTCCGGCAGGCCAACACCGGGGAGCTGTTTTTT. It is translated as CASSEFRQANTGELFF. The chain employs TRBV25-1 and TRBJ2-2; the D is unclear. V was clipped by 1 base and J by 2 bases, with 11 bases between them. Per the germline V gene, CDR1 is MGHDK and CDR2 is SYGVNS. The CDR3 spans 16 residues.

This clone was detected once. This chain connects TRBV7-9 to TRBJ2-5, with TRBD2 matching over 7 bases. Per germline, CDR1 SEHNR and CDR2 FQNEAQ (reference sequence). The CDR3 spans 15 residues. Germline trimming cut 2 bases from V and 3 bases from J; bases unmatched to any gene: 6. CDR3 coding DNA: TGTGCCAGCAGCTTATCGGGGGGATGGGAAGAGACCCAGTACTTC. It yields the protein CASSLSGGWEETQYF.

This clone appeared once. This rearrangement joins TRBV5-1 to TRBJ1-5; 9 nucleotides align to TRBD1. Germline lookup yields CDR1 SGHRS and CDR2 YFSETQ. V trimming: 4 bases; J trimming: 4 bases; junction bases outside the gene matches: 6. CDR3 length equals 15 residues. This CDR3 is CASSPGDRENQPQHF. DNA of the CDR3: TGCGCCAGCAGCCCGGGGGACAGGGAAAATCAGCCCCAGCATTTT.

DNA of the CDR3: TGTGCCTGGATAACAGCTAACTATGGCTACACCTTC. It encodes CAWITANYGYTF. The rearrangement uses TRBV30 and TRBJ1-2; unclear D gene. Trimming took off 4 bases at V and 0 bases at J, with 6 bases between the two ends. The germline gives CDR1 GTSNPN, CDR2 SVGIG (reference sequence). CDR3 size: 12 residues.

The rearrangement joins TRBV2 to TRBJ1-6; the match to TRBD1 covers 7 bases. The junction had 6 bases not matched to a gene; V was cut back by 7 bases and J by 6 bases. The CDR3 is 14 residues long. CDR1 is SNHLY and CDR2 is FYNNEI in the germline V gene. CDR3 protein: CASIDRELNSPLHF. The CDR3 region has the DNA TGTGCCAGCATCGACAGGGAGCTTAATTCACCCCTCCACTTT.

Only one count was recorded for this clone. The V gene is TRBV27, the J gene TRBJ2-5, with D possibly TRBD1 on 6 matching bases. Trimming removed 2 bases at V and 3 bases at J, with 16 bases between. The CDR3 runs to 16 residues. Germline V gives CDR1 MNHEY, CDR2 SMNVEV (reference sequence). The CDR3 is CASSLGRGGVEETQYF. The CDR3 DNA is TGTGCCAGCAGTTTAGGGAGAGGGGGAGTGGAAGAGACCCAGTACTTC.

The chain joins TRBV4-3 to TRBJ2-1; D gene unclear. The CDR3 contains 16 residues. Per germline, CDR1 LGHNA and CDR2 YSLEER. Between the trimmed V and J ends, which lost 0 bases and 0 bases, there was a span of 9 bases. The CDR3 nucleotides are TGCGCCAGCAGCCAAGATAGTAGTTTCTCCTACAATGAGCAGTTCTTC. This translates into CASSQDSSFSYNEQFF.

This chain links TRBV4-3 with TRBJ2-3; TRBD1 agrees at 8 bases. Unmatched junction bases numbered 18, after V lost 0 bases and J lost 4 bases. This CDR3 region has 20 residues. Germline CDR1 reads LGHNA; CDR2 reads YSLEER. CDR3 in amino acids: CASSQERVQQGGQAADTQYF. Written as DNA, the CDR3 is TGCGCCAGCAGCCAAGAGAGGGTCCAACAGGGGGGCCAGGCGGCAGATACGCAGTATTTT.

Here the CDR3 reads CASSFMMVAVQPQHF. The CDR3 bases are TGTGCCAGCAGTTTTATGATGGTGGCTGTTCAGCCCCAGCATTTT. This chain connects TRBV27 to TRBJ1-5; D unresolved. Trimming shortened V by 3 bases and J by 6 bases, and 15 bases separated the two germline ends. CDR1 is MNHEY and CDR2 is SMNVEV in the germline V gene (reference sequence). The CDR3 covers 15 residues.

The genes are TRBV2 and TRBJ1-5, with TRBD1 as a possible D gene (5 bases). Per the germline V gene, CDR1 is SNHLY and CDR2 is FYNNEI. The CDR3 has 15 amino acids. V gave up 4 bases and J gave up 2 bases, with 12 bases separating them. The DNA for the CDR3 is TGTGCCAGCAGTGCGGGGGGGGAAGGCAATCAGCCCCAGCATTTT. This translates into CASSAGGEGNQPQHF.

The gene calls are TRBV18 and TRBJ1-1; no clear D gene. The CDR3 has 13 amino acids. Germline V gene sequence: CDR1 KGHSH, CDR2 LQKENI. Trimming cost V 1 base and J 1 base, with 4 bases left between them. CDR3 region: CASSPRQNTEAFF. CDR3 nucleotides: TGTGCCAGCTCACCACGACAGAACACTGAAGCTTTCTTT.

The chain is built from TRBV7-9 and TRBJ2-7; D remains ambiguous. Germline V gene data show CDR1 as SEHNR and CDR2 as FQNEAQ (reference sequence). This CDR3 is built from 11 residues. Trimming removed 5 bases from V and 4 bases from J, with 6 bases in between. In DNA form, the CDR3 reads TGTGCCAGCAGCCTATCTTACGAGCAGTACTTC. Protein product: CASSLSYEQYF. Full variable domain (missing parts from reference TRBV7-9 and TRBJ2-7): DTGVSQNPRHKITKRGQNVTFRCDPISEHNRLYWYRQTLGQGPEFLTYFQNEAQLEKSRLLSDRFSAERPKGSFSTLEIQRTEQGDSAMYLCASSLSYEQYFGPGTRLTVT.

This sequence joins TRBV6-1 and TRBJ1-5; 8 bases fit TRBD1. The CDR3 is 15 residues long. Germline CDR1 and CDR2: MNHNS and SASEGT. V dropped 8 bases and J dropped 3; count of bases not matched to a gene: 9. The CDR3 nucleotides read TGTGCCAGCGCCGGTGGGACAGGTGTCAATCAGCCCCAGCATTTT. Its protein is CASAGGTGVNQPQHF.

The chain has TRBV15 and TRBJ2-2; 8 bases line up with TRBD1. This CDR3 spans 17 amino acids. Germline CDR1 LNHNV, CDR2 YYDKDF (reference sequence). The junction had 6 bases not matched to a gene; V was cut back by 3 bases and J by 0 bases. CDR3 protein: CATSRISGGANTGELFF. The CDR3 DNA is TGTGCCACCAGCAGGATATCAGGGGGCGCGAACACCGGGGAGCTGTTTTTT.

The chain recombines TRBV6-5 with TRBJ2-7, with 7 positions matching TRBD2. The CDR3 totals 14 residues. Germline V gives CDR1 MNHEY, CDR2 SVGAGI. V shed 5 bases, J shed 2 bases, and the junction held 6 bases outside the gene matches. DNA of the CDR3: TGTGCCAGCAGTCACGGACTAGGAACCTACGAGCAGTACTTC. Its protein product is CASSHGLGTYEQYF.

J is TRBJ2-7 and V is TRBV15, with D tentatively TRBD2 (5 bases). Trimming removed 0 bases at V and 3 bases at J, with 9 bases between. Germline V gene data show CDR1 as LNHNV and CDR2 as YYDKDF (reference sequence). The CDR3 has 14 amino acids. This chain's CDR3 is CATSRERELYEQYF. CDR3 nucleotides: TGTGCCACCAGCAGAGAGAGGGAGCTCTACGAGCAGTACTTC.

This chain connects TRBV5-1 to TRBJ2-2; the D gene is possibly TRBD1 (6 bases). The CDR3 is made up of 14 amino acids. V lost 4 bases and J lost 4, with 11 bases in between. CDR1 SGHRS and CDR2 YFSETQ come from the germline V gene. The CDR3 loop is CASSPGTTTGELFF. The CDR3 coding sequence is TGCGCCAGCAGCCCCGGGACAACCACCGGGGAGCTGTTTTTT.

The V gene is TRBV30, the J gene TRBJ2-3; 12 nucleotides line up with TRBD1. This CDR3 has 13 residues. Germline values: CDR1 GTSNPN, CDR2 SVGIG (reference sequence). With V trimmed by 7 bases and J by 5 bases, 4 bases remained unmatched. The CDR3 here is CASGTGGEDTQYF. In nucleotides, the CDR3 is TGTGCCTCCGGGACAGGGGGCGAAGATACGCAGTATTTT.

The rearrangement joins TRBV4-1 to TRBJ2-7; tentative D call: TRBD1 (6 bases). Germline CDR1 reads MGHRA; CDR2 reads YSYEKL. Trimming left V 0 bases short and J 2 bases short, with 11 bases between. CDR3 size: 15 residues. DNA for the CDR3: TGCGCCAGCAGCCAAGAACCGGGACAACCCTACGAGCAGTACTTC. Translation: CASSQEPGQPYEQYF.

The chain has TRBV19 and TRBJ1-2, with 7 bases fitting TRBD1. The trim removed 6 bases at V and 8 bases at J, leaving 12 bases unmatched. The germline V gene encodes CDR1 LNHDA and CDR2 SQIVND (reference sequence). CDR3 length equals 14 residues. In DNA form, the CDR3 reads TGTGCCAGTAGCTACCCGGACAGGAGATTCGGCTACACCTTC. Its protein is CASSYPDRRFGYTF.

This clone was found once. The genes are TRBV6-5 and TRBJ1-2, with D tentatively TRBD1 (5 bases). The CDR3 has 13 amino acids. Trimming cost V 10 bases and J 8 bases, with 20 bases left between them. The germline gives CDR1 MNHEY, CDR2 SVGAGI. The DNA for the CDR3 is TGTGCCACCCGACCGGGGGAAAGTTACGGCTACACCTTC. Its protein product is CATRPGESYGYTF.

Note on this clone: This sample includes further DNA sequences coding for the same CDR3. The chain joins TRBV6-5 to TRBJ2-1; 8 bases line up with TRBD2. V shed 5 bases and J 2 bases; nucleotides not matched to a gene: 5. The CDR3 has 15 residues. Germline CDR1 MNHEY, CDR2 SVGAGI. The CDR3: CASSPTSGTYNEQFF. As DNA, the CDR3 is TGTGCCAGCAGTCCTACTAGCGGCACCTACAATGAGCAGTTCTTC.

In this sample, this clone turned up once. This chain joins TRBV14 and TRBJ2-7; 7 bases are shared with TRBD1. The CDR3 sequence is 16 residues long. V gave up 4 bases and J gave up 1 base; unmatched junction bases: 10. Germline V gene data show CDR1 as SGHDN and CDR2 as FVKESK. The CDR3 DNA reads as TGTGCCAGCAGCCCCAAAAGGACAGGAAGATCCTACGAGCAGTACTTC. Translating it yields CASSPKRTGRSYEQYF. The variable domain in full, completed from reference TRBV14 and TRBJ2-7, reads EAGVTQFPSHSVIEKGQTVTLRCDPISGHDNLYWYRRVMGKEIKFLLHFVKESKQDESGMPNNRFLAERTGGTYSTLKVQPAELEDSGVYFCASSPKRTGRSYEQYFGPGTRLTVT.

The rearrangement uses TRBV15 and TRBJ1-1; D is possibly TRBD1 (5 bases). This CDR3 region has 16 residues. V was pared by 3 bases and J by 4 bases, with 18 bases between. The germline CDR1 and CDR2 sequences are LNHNV and YYDKDF (reference sequence). The CDR3 spells CATSSGGDFWGTEAFF. The CDR3 nucleotides are TGTGCCACCAGCAGCGGGGGGGATTTCTGGGGCACTGAAGCTTTCTTT.

This rearrangement joins TRBV28 to TRBJ1-5; unclear D gene. Germline CDR1 and CDR2: MDHEN and SYDVKM. V was cut by 7 bases and J by 3 bases, with 10 bases left in between. The CDR3 consists of 13 residues. Here the CDR3 DNA reads TGTGCCAGCAAGGAGCGGGTCAATCAGCCCCAGCATTTT. It translates to CASKERVNQPQHF.

The gene calls are TRBV27 and TRBJ2-7; possibly TRBD1 for D (5 bases). The germline gives CDR1 MNHEY, CDR2 SMNVEV (reference sequence). The CDR3 length is 14 residues. Between the trimmed V and J ends, which lost 5 bases and 2 bases, there was a span of 13 bases. CDR3 in DNA: TGTGCCAGCAGTCGCTACAGGACCACCTACGAGCAGTACTTC. Its translation is CASSRYRTTYEQYF.